These 5 T cell receptor beta chains were sequenced from one sample in a study of cytotoxic CD8 clonotypes in ibrutinib-treated CLL. The repertoire was sequenced with immunoSEQ multiplex PCR; TCRdb's copy has only in-frame clones and lacks some. The sample has 150,000 or so clones, approximately 85% seen once. The material sequenced was PBMCs, taken after 24 months of ibrutinib treatment. These receptors were taken from a human donor with chronic lymphocytic leukemia.

The V call is TRBV5-1, the J call TRBJ2-5; 12 nucleotides align to TRBD2. Germline-derived CDR1 and CDR2 are SGHRS and YFSETQ. The CDR3 has 17 residues. Trimming cost V 0 bases and J 0 bases; bases outside gene matches: 3. Here the CDR3 reads CASSLVRLAGDQETQYF. The DNA of the CDR3 is TGCGCCAGCAGCTTGGTACGACTAGCGGGGGACCAAGAGACCCAGTACTTC.

The chain carries TRBV7-2 and TRBJ2-1; 10 nucleotides agree with TRBD2. CDR1 and CDR2 (germline): SGHTA, FQGNSA. There are 15 residues in the CDR3. V shed 1 base and J 9 bases; nucleotides not matched to a gene: 6. The CDR3 reads CASSLGSGGAREQFF. For the CDR3, the DNA is TGTGCCAGCAGCTTAGGAAGCGGGGGGGCACGTGAGCAGTTCTTC.

The rearrangement uses TRBV14 and TRBJ1-2; no firm D call. With 1 base removed from V and 1 base from J, the gap between germline ends came to 16 bases. In germline, CDR1 is SGHDN, CDR2 FVKESK. CDR3 length equals 17 residues. The CDR3 DNA reads TGTGCCAGCAGCCAAGGCGTAGGGCACTCCAATAACTATGGCTACACCTTC. Amino acid sequence: CASSQGVGHSNNYGYTF. Full variable domain (outside the CDR3, taken from reference TRBV14 and TRBJ1-2): EAGVTQFPSHSVIEKGQTVTLRCDPISGHDNLYWYRRVMGKEIKFLLHFVKESKQDESGMPNNRFLAERTGGTYSTLKVQPAELEDSGVYFCASSQGVGHSNNYGYTFGSGTRLTVV.

CDR3 coding DNA: TGTGCCAGCACTTTGGGGCGTTCCTCCCTCACAGATACGCAGTATTTT. It encodes CASTLGRSSLTDTQYF. The gene calls are TRBV28 and TRBJ2-3, with a tentative D call TRBD1 (5 bases). The CDR3 covers 16 residues. Looked up from germline, CDR1 is MDHEN and CDR2 is SYDVKM. Trimming stripped 7 bases from V and 2 bases from J, with 19 bases between.

The chain is built from TRBV5-1 and TRBJ2-1; 15 bases fit TRBD2. V trimming: 4 bases; J trimming: 14 bases; junction bases outside the gene matches: 10. The CDR3 contains 15 residues. Germline assignment: CDR1 SGHRS and CDR2 YFSETQ. This chain's CDR3 is CASSPGLAGGGGEFF. The CDR3 DNA reads TGCGCCAGCAGCCCGGGACTAGCGGGAGGCGGGGGGGAGTTCTTC. Full variable domain (rest looked up from reference TRBV5-1 and TRBJ2-1): KAGVTQTPRYLIKTRGQQVTLSCSPISGHRSVSWYQQTPGQGLQFLFEYFSETQRNKGNFPGRFSGRQFSNSRSEMNVSTLELGDSALYLCASSPGLAGGGGEFFGPGTRLTVL.